This T cell receptor (beta chain) appears in the sequencing data of a study of blood T cell repertoires in COVID-19. This CDR3 is 14 amino acids long. CDR1 and CDR2 (germline): LNHDA, SQIVND (reference sequence). V was cut by 3 bases and J by 9 bases, with 17 bases left in between. The protocol was immunoSEQ multiplex PCR, while the TCRdb copy is restricted to in-frame clones and leaves out a portion. Here the sample spans around 68,000 clones, 65% to 90% being singletons. The sequence came from a man older than 75 with acute or convalescent COVID-19. This chain joins TRBV19 and TRBJ1-2, with D possibly being TRBD1 (5 bases). Sequenced sample: peripheral blood. CDR3: CASSITGEMRRYTF. DNA for the CDR3: TGTGCCAGTAGTATCACGGGGGAGATGCGCCGCTACACCTTC.